The source of this TCR beta chain is a study of blood T cell repertoires in COVID-19 (dated by TCRdb to 2019 to 2021). Regarding the study in general: Samples covering the acute and convalescent phases of COVID-19 were provided by collaborators in the United States, Italy and Spain. The dataset comprised deeply sampled blood TCRbeta repertoires from subjects exposed to, actively infected with, or recovered from COVID-19. HLA class I and class II types, where available, came from metadata supplied by the sample provider rather than from assay-based typing. Samples were obtained from the ongoing ImmuneRACE study (first 160 participants) and from roughly 1,300 subjects provided by 6 global collaborators. Sample metadata almost always included a de-identified subject ID, COVID-19 status, age in years and sex. The material from the prospective study consisted of cDNA or gDNA derived from T cells, B-cell-depleted T cells, or PBMCs. A freely available public database, intended as a resource for researchers studying the immune response to SARS-CoV-2, is where the repertoires were released. Here is what the overall study found, with its caveats: The quantity of clinical and demographic metadata differed by source and by participant and was supplied without curation.

The immunoSEQ Assay, a bias-controlled multiplex PCR, was used to amplify TCRbeta CDR3 regions from genomic DNA. Turning to the authors' computational methods: The number of nucleated cells in each sample was estimated by amplification of reference gene primers within the assay. Sequence reads were collapsed and filtered to measure the absolute abundance of every unique TCRbeta CDR3 rearrangement. For each sample, productive Simpson clonality was calculated as the square root of Simpson's diversity index over productive rearrangements. TCRdb carries this immuneACCESS record with in-frame sequences only. Its versions omit some clonotypes, under half of them owing to an unresolved V gene in the studies checked, with the rest unexplained. V and J calls and clone size come straight from that table; D and trimming were deduced from the DNA. The sample has 180,000 or so clones on record, over 75% of them singletons. 3% to 3.5% of the sample rests with the top ten.

On this clone itself: It has no known antigen specificity. No base quality values were provided; no much bigger clone lies one nucleotide off.

Inclusive of the bounding cysteine and phenylalanine, the CDR3 is 13 residues long. The sequence is cut down to CDR3 DNA, 39 bases in frame from base 1. V and J lose 4 bases and 2 bases, and a span of 6 bases separates them. Via the germline V gene, CDR1 is SGHAT and CDR2 FQNNGV. Collaborating institutions collected whole blood in K2EDTA tubes following their own protocols. For TCRbeta analysis, collaborators shipped samples in one of three forms: frozen whole blood, isolated PBMCs, or DNA extracted from either of those sample types. The specimen sequenced was peripheral blood. The rearranged chain carries TRBV11-2 and TRBJ1-5; TRBD1 is perhaps the D gene, given 5 matching bases. The clonotype was recovered from a man aged 55 to 69 with acute or convalescent COVID-19. Here is the DNA: TGTGCCAGCAGCTCGGGGGGCAATCAGCCCCAGCATTTT. This yields the protein CASSSGGNQPQHF.